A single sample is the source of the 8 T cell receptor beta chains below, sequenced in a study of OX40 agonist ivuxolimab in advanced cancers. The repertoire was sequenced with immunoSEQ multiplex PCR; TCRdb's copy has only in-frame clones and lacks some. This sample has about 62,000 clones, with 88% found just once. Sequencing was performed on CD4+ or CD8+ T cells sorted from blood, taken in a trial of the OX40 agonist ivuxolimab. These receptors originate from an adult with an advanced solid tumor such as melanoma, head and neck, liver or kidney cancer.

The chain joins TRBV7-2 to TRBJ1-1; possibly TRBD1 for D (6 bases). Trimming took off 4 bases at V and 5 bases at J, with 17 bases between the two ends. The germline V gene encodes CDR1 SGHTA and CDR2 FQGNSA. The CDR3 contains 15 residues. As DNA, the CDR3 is TGTGCCAGCAGCTCAATGGGGCAGGGGATAACTGAAGCTTTCTTT. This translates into CASSSMGQGITEAFF.

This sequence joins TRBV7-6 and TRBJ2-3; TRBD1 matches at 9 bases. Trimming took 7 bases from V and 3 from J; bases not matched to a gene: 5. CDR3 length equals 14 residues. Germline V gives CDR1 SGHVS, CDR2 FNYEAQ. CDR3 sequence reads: CASTLQGATDTQYF. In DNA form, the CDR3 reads TGTGCCAGCACCCTACAGGGGGCAACAGATACGCAGTATTTT.

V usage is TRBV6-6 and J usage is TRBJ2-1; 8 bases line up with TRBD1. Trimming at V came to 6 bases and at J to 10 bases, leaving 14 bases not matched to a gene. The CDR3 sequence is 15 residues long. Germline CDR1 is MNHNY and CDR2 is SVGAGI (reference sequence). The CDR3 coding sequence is TGTGCCAGCAGCTCAACAGGGGGGCCCTCGGGAGAGCAGTTCTTC. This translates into CASSSTGGPSGEQFF.

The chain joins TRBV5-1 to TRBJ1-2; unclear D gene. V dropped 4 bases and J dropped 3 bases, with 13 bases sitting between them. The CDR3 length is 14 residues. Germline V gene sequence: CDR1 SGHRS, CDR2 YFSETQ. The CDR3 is CASSREVGDYGYTF. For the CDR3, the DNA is TGCGCCAGCAGCAGGGAGGTGGGTGACTATGGCTACACCTTC.

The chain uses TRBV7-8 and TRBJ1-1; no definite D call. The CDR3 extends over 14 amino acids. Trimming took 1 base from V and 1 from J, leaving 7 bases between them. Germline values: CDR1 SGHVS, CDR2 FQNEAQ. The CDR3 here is CASSLGVQNTEAFF. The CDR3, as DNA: TGTGCCAGCAGCTTAGGGGTCCAGAACACTGAAGCTTTCTTT. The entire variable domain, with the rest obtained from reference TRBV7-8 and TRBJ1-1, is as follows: GAGVSQSPRYKVAKRGQDVALRCDPISGHVSLFWYQQALGQGPEFLTYFQNEAQLDKSGLPSDRFFAERPEGSVSTLKIQRTQQEDSAVYLCASSLGVQNTEAFFGQGTRLTVV.

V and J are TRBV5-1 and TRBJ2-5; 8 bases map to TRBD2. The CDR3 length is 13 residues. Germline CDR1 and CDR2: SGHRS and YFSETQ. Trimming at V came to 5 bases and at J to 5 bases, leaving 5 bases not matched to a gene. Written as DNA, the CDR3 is TGCGCCAGCAGTTACGGGGGGGTGGAGACCCAGTACTTC. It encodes CASSYGGVETQYF.

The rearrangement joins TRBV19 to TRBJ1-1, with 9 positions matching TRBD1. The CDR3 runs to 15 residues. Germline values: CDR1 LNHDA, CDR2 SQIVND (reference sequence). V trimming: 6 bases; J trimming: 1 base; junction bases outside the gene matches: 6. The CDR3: CASSLTDRGNTEAFF. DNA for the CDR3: TGTGCCAGTAGCCTAACGGACAGGGGGAACACTGAAGCTTTCTTT.

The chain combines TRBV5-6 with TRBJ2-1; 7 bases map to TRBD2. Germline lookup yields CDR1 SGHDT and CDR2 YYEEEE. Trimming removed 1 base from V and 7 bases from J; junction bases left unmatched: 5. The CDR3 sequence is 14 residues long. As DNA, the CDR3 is TGTGCCAGCAGCTTGATGGGGGAGGGGAATGAGCAGTTCTTC. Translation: CASSLMGEGNEQFF.